The 21 T cell receptor beta chains in this list originate from one sample, sequenced in a study of early stage breast cancer tumors. The data were produced by immunoSEQ multiplex PCR, yet TCRdb's version contains in-frame clones alone and is incomplete. The sample records over 40,000 clones, 78% being singletons. Source material: blood. These receptors were taken from a middle-aged person with breast cancer.

This clone was detected once. The V and J genes are TRBV5-1 and TRBJ2-1, with D possibly being TRBD2 (5 bases). CDR1 SGHRS and CDR2 YFSETQ come from the germline V gene. The CDR3 is 15 amino acids. Trimming left V 0 bases short and J 9 bases short, with 16 bases between. This chain's CDR3 is CASSLGNSVSTEQFF. CDR3 in DNA: TGCGCCAGCAGCTTGGGGAATAGCGTGAGTACTGAGCAGTTCTTC. Using reference TRBV5-1 and TRBJ2-1 for the parts outside the CDR3, the full variable domain is KAGVTQTPRYLIKTRGQQVTLSCSPISGHRSVSWYQQTPGQGLQFLFEYFSETQRNKGNFPGRFSGRQFSNSRSEMNVSTLELGDSALYLCASSLGNSVSTEQFFGPGTRLTVL.

The J gene is TRBJ1-1, the V gene TRBV19; perhaps TRBD1 as D (6 bases). This CDR3 region has 15 residues. Germline loops: CDR1 LNHDA, CDR2 SQIVND (reference sequence). V was trimmed by 4 bases and J by 0 bases, leaving 12 bases between them. The CDR3 DNA follows: TGTGCCAGTAGTACCTCACAGGGCTTGAACACTGAAGCTTTCTTT. Translating gives CASSTSQGLNTEAFF.

This clone was seen only once. The CDR3 DNA sequence: TGTGCCAGCTCACCTTCGAGGGCTGAGCAGTACTTC. Translating gives CASSPSRAEQYF. This chain joins TRBV18 and TRBJ2-7, with TRBD2 as a possible D gene (5 bases). The V end was cut by 3 bases, the J end by 7 bases, with 10 bases between. This CDR3 has 12 amino acids. Germline V gene sequence: CDR1 KGHSH, CDR2 LQKENI.

This sequence joins TRBV2 and TRBJ2-6; D unclear. V lost 5 bases to trimming and J lost 2 bases, with 10 bases between them. The CDR3 contains 15 residues. The germline V gene has CDR1 SNHLY and CDR2 FYNNEI. The CDR3 DNA reads as TGTGCCAGCAGTACCCAGAGTGCTGGGGCCAACGTCCTGACTTTC. This encodes CASSTQSAGANVLTF.

By sample fraction, this clone is medium-sized. The rearrangement uses TRBV11-2 and TRBJ2-1; possibly TRBD1 or TRBD2 for D (5 bases each). This CDR3 contains 17 residues. V dropped 5 bases and J dropped 7 bases, with 24 bases sitting between them. CDR1 and CDR2 from the germline V gene are SGHAT and FQNNGV. The CDR3 reads CASSPGQGPRRGNEQFF. CDR3 DNA: TGTGCCAGCAGCCCAGGTCAGGGACCGCGGCGAGGGAATGAGCAGTTCTTC. The full variable domain, rest sourced from reference TRBV11-2 and TRBJ2-1, is EAGVAQSPRYKIIEKRQSVAFWCNPISGHATLYWYQQILGQGPKLLIQFQNNGVVDDSQLPKDRFSAERLKGVDSTLKIQPAKLEDSAVYLCASSPGQGPRRGNEQFFGPGTRLTVL.

The rearrangement links TRBV14 to TRBJ2-2, with TRBD2 identical over 7 bases. Germline CDR1 and CDR2: SGHDN and FVKESK. J was trimmed by 3 bases and V by 0 bases; bases with no gene match: 7. This CDR3 has 17 amino acids. The CDR3 DNA follows: TGTGCCAGCAGCCAAGATGGTCTGGGAGGGGACACCGGGGAGCTGTTTTTT. Protein: CASSQDGLGGDTGELFF.

This clone was counted only a few times. Relative to the germline gene, one junction end is altered; a read error may explain this. This rearrangement joins TRBV10-3 to TRBJ1-5; no firm D call. Germline CDR1 ENHRY, CDR2 SYGVKD. The CDR3 has 15 residues. CDR3 loop: CASSENLGRNQPQHF. CDR3 sequence (DNA): TGTGCCAGCAGTGAGAACCTGGGTCGCAATCAGCCCCAGCATTTT.

The chain recombines TRBV4-1 with TRBJ1-2; D perhaps matches TRBD1 (5 bases). CDR1 is MGHRA and CDR2 is YSYEKL in the germline V gene. The germline V and J ends were trimmed by 6 bases and 2 bases, with 7 bases remaining between them. This CDR3 spans 12 amino acids. The CDR3 is CASRTENYGYTF. The DNA for the CDR3 is TGCGCCAGCAGGACAGAAAACTATGGCTACACCTTC.

V gene TRBV6-5 combines with J gene TRBJ2-2; perhaps TRBD1 as D (5 bases). CDR3 size: 14 residues. Trimming pared 7 bases from V and 1 base from J, leaving 10 bases between. Per the germline V gene, CDR1 is MNHEY and CDR2 is SVGAGI. CDR3 loop: CASTYGQNTGELFF. The DNA for the CDR3 is TGTGCCAGCACCTACGGACAGAACACCGGGGAGCTGTTTTTT.

The chain is built from TRBV30 and TRBJ2-5; no definite D call. Per the germline V gene, CDR1 is GTSNPN and CDR2 is SVGIG (reference sequence). V shed 1 base and J shed 3 bases, with 12 bases lying between them. The CDR3 has 14 amino acids. The CDR3 loop is CAWSDTPREETQYF. CDR3 DNA: TGTGCCTGGAGTGACACCCCTCGGGAAGAGACCCAGTACTTC. Based on the CDR3 plus reference TRBV30 and TRBJ2-5, the full variable domain is SQTIHQWPATLVQPVGSPLSLECTVEGTSNPNLYWYRQAAGRGLQLLFYSVGIGQISSEVPQNLSASRPQDRQFILSSKKLLLSDSGFYLCAWSDTPREETQYFGPGTRLLVL.

DNA of the CDR3: TGTGCCAGTAGTCTCTACACCGGGGAGCTGTTTTTT. Its protein product is CASSLYTGELFF. The chain links TRBV19 to TRBJ2-2; no clear D gene. Germline V gene lookup returns CDR1 LNHDA and CDR2 SQIVND (reference sequence). This CDR3 spans 12 amino acids. Trimming shortened V by 5 bases and J by 3 bases, and 4 bases separated the two germline ends. The variable domain in full, completed from reference TRBV19 and TRBJ2-2, reads DGGITQSPKYLFRKEGQNVTLSCEQNLNHDAMYWYRQDPGQGLRLIYYSQIVNDFQKGDIAEGYSVSREKKESFPLTVTSAQKNPTAFYLCASSLYTGELFFGEGSRLTVL.

This chain joins TRBV28 and TRBJ2-3, with D unclear. Per the germline V gene, CDR1 is MDHEN and CDR2 is SYDVKM. Trimming shortened V by 6 bases and J by 2 bases, and 15 bases separated the two germline ends. The CDR3 totals 15 residues. The DNA for the CDR3 is TGTGCCAGCAGCCCCCCTGGCCTAAACACAGATACGCAGTATTTT. Its translation is CASSPPGLNTDTQYF. The whole variable domain, remainder taken from reference TRBV28 and TRBJ2-3, is DVKVTQSSRYLVKRTGEKVFLECVQDMDHENMFWYRQDPGLGLRLIYFSYDVKMKEKGDIPEGYSVSREKKERFSLILESASTNQTSMYLCASSPPGLNTDTQYFGPGTRLTVL.

The chain has TRBV5-6 and TRBJ2-1, with D hard to call. Germline V gives CDR1 SGHDT, CDR2 YYEEEE. Trimming removed 0 bases from V and 1 base from J, with 11 bases in between. CDR3 size: 16 residues. The CDR3 DNA reads as TGTGCCAGCAGCTTGGCCCGGGCCCCTTCCTACAATGAGCAGTTCTTC. Amino acid sequence: CASSLARAPSYNEQFF.

This clone was recorded once. V is TRBV7-9 and J is TRBJ2-7; 7 nucleotides align to TRBD1. The trim removed 5 bases at V and 2 bases at J, leaving 6 bases unmatched. Germline values: CDR1 SEHNR, CDR2 FQNEAQ (reference sequence). The CDR3 consists of 14 residues. The CDR3 bases are TGTGCCAGCAGCCTAGGGGACAGTACCTACGAGCAGTACTTC. It encodes CASSLGDSTYEQYF.

The genes are TRBV19 and TRBJ1-3, with D uncertain. The CDR3 runs 17 residues. Deletions cut 9 bases from V and 4 bases from J, with 25 bases between. Germline CDR1 and CDR2: LNHDA and SQIVND (reference sequence). The CDR3 loop is CASRARAGQRSGNTIYF. DNA of the CDR3: TGTGCCAGCCGGGCCCGGGCCGGGCAGCGATCAGGAAACACCATATATTTT.

The genes are TRBV5-1 and TRBJ2-1, with TRBD1 matching 7 bases. From germline, CDR1 is SGHRS and CDR2 YFSETQ. The CDR3 is 16 residues long. The trim removed 4 bases at V and 0 bases at J, leaving 7 bases unmatched. CDR3 in amino acids: CASSLLQGSSYNEQFF. The CDR3 bases are TGCGCCAGCAGCCTATTACAGGGGAGCTCCTACAATGAGCAGTTCTTC.

The CDR3 here is CAWSPGRGYEQYF. The CDR3 nucleotides read TGTGCCTGGAGTCCTGGCAGGGGCTACGAGCAGTACTTC. The chain employs TRBV30 and TRBJ2-7; D might be TRBD1 (6 bases). V was pared by 2 bases and J by 3 bases, with 11 bases between. The germline V gene encodes CDR1 GTSNPN and CDR2 SVGIG (reference sequence). There are 13 residues in the CDR3.

The genes are TRBV7-9 and TRBJ2-1; D gene ambiguous. Trimming took off 5 bases at V and 6 bases at J, with 17 bases between the two ends. Germline assignment: CDR1 SEHNR and CDR2 FQNEAQ (reference sequence). The CDR3 extends over 15 amino acids. CDR3 coding DNA: TGTGCCAGCAGCAAACCGGGCCTAGAGAGCAATGAGCAGTTCTTC. Translated: CASSKPGLESNEQFF. Drawing the rest from reference TRBV7-9 and TRBJ2-1, the complete variable domain is DTGVSQNPRHKITKRGQNVTFRCDPISEHNRLYWYRQTLGQGPEFLTYFQNEAQLEKSRLLSDRFSAERPKGSFSTLEIQRTEQGDSAMYLCASSKPGLESNEQFFGPGTRLTVL.

The gene calls are TRBV19 and TRBJ1-3; the D gene is possibly TRBD1 (6 bases). Germline CDR1 and CDR2: LNHDA and SQIVND (reference sequence). This CDR3 has 13 amino acids. Trimming took 6 bases from V and 4 from J, leaving 10 bases between them. In DNA, the CDR3 is TGTGCCAGTAGGTCCGGGACAGGAAACACCATATATTTT. It is translated as CASRSGTGNTIYF.

The gene calls are TRBV29-1 and TRBJ2-1; 10 bases align to TRBD2. The CDR3 totals 16 residues. Trimming cost V 3 bases and J 10 bases; bases outside gene matches: 15. Germline V gene data show CDR1 as SQVTM and CDR2 as ANQGSEA. The CDR3 protein is CSVEGASGSRLGEQFF. The DNA of the CDR3 is TGCAGCGTTGAGGGGGCTAGCGGGAGCCGGTTAGGGGAGCAGTTCTTC.

This chain joins TRBV25-1 and TRBJ2-1; the D gene is possibly TRBD1 (6 bases). The CDR3 extends over 16 amino acids. CDR1 and CDR2 (germline): MGHDK, SYGVNS. V was trimmed by 2 bases and J by 4 bases, leaving 15 bases between them. CDR3 protein: CASSENRETNYNEQFF. In DNA form, the CDR3 reads TGTGCCAGCAGTGAAAACAGGGAAACAAATTACAATGAGCAGTTCTTC.